This entry is about one T cell receptor (beta chain). One end of the junction varies from germline; a read error may be responsible. Other DNA sequences in the sample encode the same CDR3. This sample was included in a study of shared T cell receptors in the human thymus. The length of the CDR3 is 19 residues. Germline V gene lookup returns CDR1 MDHEN and CDR2 SYDVKM. TCRdb keeps only in-frame clones here, not all; method: immunoSEQ multiplex PCR. The sample has 700,000 to 750,000 clones, 80% to 90% seen once. These same data were also listed under a study on human thymus T cells. That paper adds: Resections that were taken during corrective heart surgery supplied the thymus tissue. The related literature has documented a marked overlap of thymic repertoires among unrelated individuals.

The specimen was thymocytes. This sequence originates from a girl under two years old with a congenital heart defect. V gene TRBV28 combines with J gene TRBJ1-6, with 9 positions matching TRBD1. The CDR3 region has the DNA TGTGCCAGCAGTTTGAAGTGGGGGACAGGGAGCTCCTATAATTCCCCCCTCCACTTT. Amino acid sequence: CASSLKWGTGSSYNSPLHF. The full variable domain, in which reference TRBV28 and TRBJ1-6 provide the parts outside the CDR3, is DVKVTQSSRYLVKRTGEKVFLECVQDMDHENMFWYRQDPGLGLRLIYFSYDVKMKEKGDIPEGYSVSREKKERFSLILESASTNQTSMYLCASSLKWGTGSSYNSPLHFGNGTRLTVT.